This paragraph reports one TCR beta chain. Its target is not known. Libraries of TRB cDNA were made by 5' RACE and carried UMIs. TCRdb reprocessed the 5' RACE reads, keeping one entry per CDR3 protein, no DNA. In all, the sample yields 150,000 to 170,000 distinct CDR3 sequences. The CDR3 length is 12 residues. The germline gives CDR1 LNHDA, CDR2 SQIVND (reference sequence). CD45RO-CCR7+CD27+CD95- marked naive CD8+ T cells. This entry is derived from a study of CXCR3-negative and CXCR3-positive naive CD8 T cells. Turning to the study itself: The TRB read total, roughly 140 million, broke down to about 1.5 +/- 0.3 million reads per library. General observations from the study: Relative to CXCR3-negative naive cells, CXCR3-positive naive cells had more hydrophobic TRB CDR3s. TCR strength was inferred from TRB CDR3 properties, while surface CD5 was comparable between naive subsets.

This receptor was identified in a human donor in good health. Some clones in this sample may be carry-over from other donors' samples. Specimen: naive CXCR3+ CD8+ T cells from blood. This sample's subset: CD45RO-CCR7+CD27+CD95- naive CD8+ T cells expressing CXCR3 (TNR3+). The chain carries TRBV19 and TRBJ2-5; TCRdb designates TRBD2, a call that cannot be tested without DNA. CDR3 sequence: CASTKEEETQYF.